Shown below are 14 T cell receptor beta chains from a single sample sequenced in a study of cytomegalovirus exposure and HLA in healthy donors. Primers: 60 Vbeta forward and 13 Jbeta reverse. Sequencing used immunoSEQ multiplex PCR; TCRdb keeps in-frame clones, though not all of them. In the table there are roughly 200,000 clones, around 80% of which are singletons. The sequenced sample consisted of PBMCs. Source of these receptors: a woman aged 50 to 65 in good health and CMV-seronegative.

V and J are TRBV7-3 and TRBJ1-1; D may be TRBD1 (5 bases). The V gene lost 4 bases and the J gene lost 3 bases, with 21 bases spanning the gap. The germline gives CDR1 SGHTA, CDR2 FQGTGA. CDR3 length equals 17 residues. CDR3 residues: CASSSPWLAGGYTEAFF. The CDR3 DNA sequence: TGTGCCAGCAGCTCCCCCTGGTTGGCGGGGGGGTACACTGAAGCTTTCTTT.

This clone was observed a few times. The J gene is TRBJ1-1, the V gene TRBV7-2, with TRBD1 identical over 7 bases. This CDR3 spans 14 amino acids. Germline CDR1 SGHTA, CDR2 FQGNSA. With V trimmed by 2 bases and J by 4 bases, 4 bases remained unmatched. The CDR3: CASSLKSGGTEAFF. CDR3 in DNA: TGTGCCAGCAGCTTAAAGTCAGGGGGCACTGAAGCTTTCTTT.

This sequence joins TRBV28 and TRBJ1-2; D might be TRBD1 (5 bases). The germline gives CDR1 MDHEN, CDR2 SYDVKM. The CDR3 runs to 15 residues. V lost 2 bases and J 4 bases, leaving 14 bases between the germline ends. The CDR3: CASSLEQAFFYGYTF. The CDR3 DNA is TGTGCCAGCAGTTTAGAACAGGCTTTCTTCTATGGCTACACCTTC.

V and J are TRBV5-5 and TRBJ1-2; 7 positions agree with TRBD1. The CDR3 runs 13 residues. V was clipped by 4 bases and J by 5 bases; unmatched bases: 5. Germline loops: CDR1 SGHKS, CDR2 YYEKEE (reference sequence). The CDR3 DNA reads TGTGCCAGCAGCGAGACGGGACAGTATGGCTACACCTTC. This translates into CASSETGQYGYTF.

This clone has more than one count but fewer than ten. V is TRBV5-6 and J is TRBJ2-3, with 8 nucleotides matching TRBD1. The trim removed 2 bases at V and 1 base at J, leaving 3 bases unmatched. The CDR3 is 15 residues long. The germline V gene encodes CDR1 SGHDT and CDR2 YYEEEE. As DNA, the CDR3 is TGTGCCAGCAGCTTCAGGGGGCCCGGCACAGATACGCAGTATTTT. Encoded protein: CASSFRGPGTDTQYF.

V usage is TRBV7-2 and J usage is TRBJ2-4, with D perhaps TRBD2 (5 bases). Germline assignment: CDR1 SGHTA and CDR2 FQGNSA. The CDR3 runs 16 residues. V shed 2 bases and J shed 3 bases, with 14 bases lying between them. The CDR3 spells CASSLISGLGKNIQYF. Here the CDR3 DNA reads TGTGCCAGCAGCTTAATCTCGGGGTTGGGCAAAAACATTCAGTACTTC.

V gene TRBV10-3 combines with J gene TRBJ2-5; TRBD1 agrees at 8 bases. The CDR3 sequence is 15 residues long. Germline lookup yields CDR1 ENHRY and CDR2 SYGVKD. V shed 4 bases, J shed 5 bases, and the junction held 9 bases outside the gene matches. Here the CDR3 reads CAISGSGQGSETQYF. The CDR3 DNA follows: TGTGCCATCAGTGGATCAGGACAGGGATCTGAGACCCAGTACTTC.

The chain has TRBV6-5 and TRBJ2-4; D gene uncertain. There are 16 residues in the CDR3. Germline V gene sequence: CDR1 MNHEY, CDR2 SVGAGI. V was shortened by 2 bases and J by 0 bases, with 11 bases between the two germline ends. CDR3 coding DNA: TGTGCCAGCAGTTACACCCTACCAGGAGCCAAAAACATTCAGTACTTC. Residues: CASSYTLPGAKNIQYF.

The rearrangement links TRBV9 to TRBJ1-5, with TRBD1 matching 8 bases. V dropped 7 bases and J dropped 6; count of bases not matched to a gene: 9. CDR3 length: 14 amino acids. Germline CDR1 and CDR2: SGDLS and YYNGEE. In DNA form, the CDR3 reads TGTGCCAGCGGAACAGGGGGTTTCGGTCAGCCCCAGCATTTT. Translated: CASGTGGFGQPQHF. The full variable domain, its missing parts supplied by reference TRBV9 and TRBJ1-5, is DSGVTQTPKHLITATGQRVTLRCSPRSGDLSVYWYQQSLDQGLQFLIQYYNGEERAKGNILERFSAQQFPDLHSELNLSSLELGDSALYFCASGTGGFGQPQHFGDGTRLSIL.

The chain recombines TRBV7-8 with TRBJ2-2; D call uncertain. The V and J ends lost 1 base and 1 base respectively, with 16 bases between them. The CDR3 contains 18 residues. CDR1 SGHVS and CDR2 FQNEAQ come from the germline V gene. CDR3 sequence reads: CASSLGRSSRKNTGELFF. CDR3 nucleotides: TGTGCCAGCAGCTTAGGCCGCTCAAGCCGCAAGAACACCGGGGAGCTGTTTTTT.

This chain joins TRBV5-4 and TRBJ2-1; 10 nucleotides line up with TRBD2. Germline CDR1 SGHNT, CDR2 YYREEE (reference sequence). The CDR3 consists of 15 residues. The V and J ends lost 5 bases and 4 bases, in that order; junction bases with no gene match: 6. CDR3 sequence (DNA): TGTGCCAGCAGAATAGCGGGGGGCACATACAATGAGCAGTTCTTC. This gives the protein CASRIAGGTYNEQFF.

V gene TRBV4-1 combines with J gene TRBJ2-2; tentative D call: TRBD2 (6 bases). Germline assignment: CDR1 MGHRA and CDR2 YSYEKL. Deletions cut 6 bases from V and 7 bases from J, with 21 bases between. The CDR3 runs to 16 residues. CDR3 coding DNA: TGCGCCAGCAGTGGTTTTTCGGGAGAGGTCGGCGGGGAGCTGTTTTTT. Translated, it gives CASSGFSGEVGGELFF.

This sequence joins TRBV28 and TRBJ2-2, with unresolved D. The length of the CDR3 is 13 residues. V was shortened by 5 bases and J by 0 bases, with 4 bases between the two germline ends. CDR1 is MDHEN, CDR2 SYDVKM, per germline. CDR3: CASSRPNTGELFF. The CDR3 DNA is TGTGCCAGCAGTCGTCCGAACACCGGGGAGCTGTTTTTT.

This clone was seen only a few times. The V gene is TRBV29-1, the J gene TRBJ2-7; D gene ambiguous. Per germline, CDR1 SQVTM and CDR2 ANQGSEA. The CDR3 contains 11 residues. The V end was cut by 2 bases, the J end by 3 bases, with 5 bases between. Here the CDR3 DNA reads TGCAGCGTTGAAAGCTACTACGAGCAGTACTTC. As protein: CSVESYYEQYF.